This T cell receptor (beta chain) came from a study of shared clonotypes between healthy human individuals. As to this clone: Its antigen is unidentified.

General study results and limits: A handful of donors showed sharing of roughly 5% of naive CD4 clonotypes. When compared with the clonotypes that were shared by all four sorted-subset donors, the non-shared clonotypes turned out to have lower generation probabilities. Among donors, clonotype sharing was expected to be affected by sequencing depth.

Profiled with immunoSEQ multiplex PCR; TCRdb holds only in-frame clones, not every one. The sample has over a million clones, approximately 80% seen once; the top ten hold roughly 0.61%. The clonotype originates from a man aged 18 to 30 in good health. Some clones in this sample may be carry-over from other donors' samples. Sequenced input: memory CD4+ T cells from PBMCs. This sample's subset: CD45RA-negative fraction.

This CDR3 is CSVETSGRYNEQFF. As DNA, the CDR3 is TGCAGCGTTGAAACTAGCGGGAGGTACAATGAGCAGTTCTTC. The rearrangement links TRBV29-1 to TRBJ2-1, with 12 bases aligning to TRBD2. Germline V gene sequence: CDR1 SQVTM, CDR2 ANQGSEA. The trim removed 2 bases at V and 4 bases at J, leaving 0 bases unmatched. The CDR3 sequence is 14 residues long.